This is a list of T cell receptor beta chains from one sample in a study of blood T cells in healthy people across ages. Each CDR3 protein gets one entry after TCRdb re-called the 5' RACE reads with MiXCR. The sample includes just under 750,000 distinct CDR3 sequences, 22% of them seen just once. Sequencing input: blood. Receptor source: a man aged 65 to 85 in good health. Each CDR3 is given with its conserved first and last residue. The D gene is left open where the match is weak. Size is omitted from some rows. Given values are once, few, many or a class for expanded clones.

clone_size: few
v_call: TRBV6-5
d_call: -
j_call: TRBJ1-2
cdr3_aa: CASRKQGYGYTF
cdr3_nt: TGTGCCAGCAGAAAACAGGGTTATGGCTACACCTTC

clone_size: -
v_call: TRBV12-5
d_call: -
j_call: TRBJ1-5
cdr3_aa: CASAQEQNQPQHF
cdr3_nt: TGTGCTAGTGCCCAGGAGCAGAATCAGCCCCAGCATTTT

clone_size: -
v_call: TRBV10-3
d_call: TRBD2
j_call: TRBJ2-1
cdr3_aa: CAISGLAEVDFYNEQFF
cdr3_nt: TGTGCCATCAGCGGACTAGCGGAAGTAGATTTCTACAATGAGCAGTTCTTC

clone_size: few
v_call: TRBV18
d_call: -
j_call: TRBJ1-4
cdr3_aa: CASSPPNIGTNEKLFF
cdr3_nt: TGTGCCAGCTCACCTCCTAACATTGGAACTAATGAAAAACTGTTTTTT

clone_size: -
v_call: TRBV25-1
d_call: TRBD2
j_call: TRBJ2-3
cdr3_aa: CASSDGGVDTQYF
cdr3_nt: TGTGCCAGCAGTGATGGGGGGGTAGATACGCAGTATTTT

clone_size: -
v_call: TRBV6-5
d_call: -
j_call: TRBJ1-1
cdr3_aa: CASSLLGVQNTEAFF
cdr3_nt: TGTGCCAGCAGTCTTCTGGGGGTCCAGAACACTGAAGCTTTCTTT

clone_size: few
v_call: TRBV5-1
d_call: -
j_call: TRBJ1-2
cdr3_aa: CASSLDGGSSNYGYTF
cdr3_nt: TGCGCCAGCAGCTTGGACGGTGGCAGTTCAAACTATGGCTACACCTTC

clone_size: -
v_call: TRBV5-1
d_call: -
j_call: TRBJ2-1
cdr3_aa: CASSFTQGSYNEQFF
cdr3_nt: TGCGCCAGCAGCTTCACCCAGGGCTCCTACAATGAGCAGTTCTTC

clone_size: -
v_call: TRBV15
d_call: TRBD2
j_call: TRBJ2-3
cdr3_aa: CATSRDGGADTQYF
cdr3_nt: TGTGCCACCAGCAGAGATGGGGGGGCAGATACGCAGTATTTT

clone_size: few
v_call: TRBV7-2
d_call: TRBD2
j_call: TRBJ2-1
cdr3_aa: CASSFGAGGSQFF
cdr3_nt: TGTGCCAGCAGCTTTGGCGCGGGGGGGTCGCAGTTCTTC

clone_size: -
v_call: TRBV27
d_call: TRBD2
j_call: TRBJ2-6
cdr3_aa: CASSLYGLARGSGANVLTF
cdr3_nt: TGTGCCAGCAGTTTATATGGACTAGCGAGAGGCTCTGGGGCCAACGTCCTGACTTTC

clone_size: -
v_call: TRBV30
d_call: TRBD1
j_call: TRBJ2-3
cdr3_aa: CACPRQGDTDTQYF
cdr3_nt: TGTGCCTGCCCCCGGCAGGGGGACACAGATACGCAGTATTTT

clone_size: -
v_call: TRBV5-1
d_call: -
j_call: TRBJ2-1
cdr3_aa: CASSSGSRLEAEQFF
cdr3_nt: TGCGCCAGCAGCTCAGGTAGCAGGCTCGAAGCTGAGCAGTTCTTC

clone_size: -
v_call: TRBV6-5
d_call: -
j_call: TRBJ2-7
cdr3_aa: CASSYTEGSYEQYF
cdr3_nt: TGTGCCAGCAGTTATACCGAAGGCTCCTACGAGCAGTACTTC

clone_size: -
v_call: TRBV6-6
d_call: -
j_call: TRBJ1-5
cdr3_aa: CASTRGGEYSNQPQHF
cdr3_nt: TGTGCCAGCACCCGAGGGGGAGAGTATAGCAATCAGCCCCAGCATTTT

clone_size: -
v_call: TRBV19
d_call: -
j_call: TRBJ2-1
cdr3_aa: CASSIRGTNEQFF
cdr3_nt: TGTGCCAGTAGTATTCGAGGGACAAATGAGCAGTTCTTC

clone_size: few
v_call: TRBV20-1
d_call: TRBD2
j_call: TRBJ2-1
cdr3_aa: CSARTSGGVSYNEQFF
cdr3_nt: TGCAGTGCAAGGACTAGCGGGGGCGTCTCCTACAATGAGCAGTTCTTC

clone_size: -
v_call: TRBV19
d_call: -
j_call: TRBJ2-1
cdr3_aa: CASQIGGNNEQFF
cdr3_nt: TGTGCCAGTCAAATTGGAGGGAACAATGAGCAGTTCTTC

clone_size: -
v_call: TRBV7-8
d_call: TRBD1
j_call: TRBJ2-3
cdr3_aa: CASGDSGTGGYGTQYF
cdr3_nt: TGTGCCAGCGGGGACTCCGGGACAGGGGGTTATGGTACGCAGTATTTT

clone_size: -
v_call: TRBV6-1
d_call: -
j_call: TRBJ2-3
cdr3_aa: CASAMGDTQYF
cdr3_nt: TGTGCCAGCGCCATGGGGGATACGCAGTATTTT

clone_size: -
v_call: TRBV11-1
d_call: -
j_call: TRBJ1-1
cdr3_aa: CASSLSSQVFTEAFF
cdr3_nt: TGTGCCAGCAGCTTAAGTTCACAGGTTTTCACTGAAGCTTTCTTT

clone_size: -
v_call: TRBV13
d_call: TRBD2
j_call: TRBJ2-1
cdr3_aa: CASSPGTGTSGSPYNEQFF
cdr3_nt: TGTGCCAGCAGCCCGGGGACAGGGACTAGCGGGAGCCCCTACAATGAGCAGTTCTTC

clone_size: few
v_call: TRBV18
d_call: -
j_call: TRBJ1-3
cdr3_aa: CASSPNLLSSGNTIYF
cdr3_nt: TGTGCCAGCTCACCCAACTTACTGAGCTCTGGAAACACCATATATTTT

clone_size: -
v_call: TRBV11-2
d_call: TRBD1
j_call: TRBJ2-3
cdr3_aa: CASSLMGQGNLDTQYF
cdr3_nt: TGTGCCAGCAGCTTGATGGGACAGGGAAACCTGGATACGCAGTATTTT

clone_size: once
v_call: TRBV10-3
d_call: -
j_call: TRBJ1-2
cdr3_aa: CAIGGPLSGYTF
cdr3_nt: TGTGCCATCGGAGGCCCCCTTTCTGGCTACACCTTC

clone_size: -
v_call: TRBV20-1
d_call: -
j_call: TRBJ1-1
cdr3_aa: CSASVRGNTEAFF
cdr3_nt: TGCAGTGCTAGTGTCAGGGGTAACACTGAAGCTTTCTTT

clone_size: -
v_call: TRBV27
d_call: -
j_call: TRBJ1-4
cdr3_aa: CANSFTAGLKLFF
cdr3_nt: TGTGCCAACAGTTTCACTGCAGGGTTGAAACTGTTTTTT

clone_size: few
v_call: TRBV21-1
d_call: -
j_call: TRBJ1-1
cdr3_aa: CASSRWTEAFF
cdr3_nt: TGTGCCAGCAGCAGGTGGACTGAAGCTTTCTTT

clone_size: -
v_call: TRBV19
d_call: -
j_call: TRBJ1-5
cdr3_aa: CASSIVDTNQPQHF
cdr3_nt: TGTGCCAGTAGTATAGTCGACACGAATCAGCCCCAGCATTTT

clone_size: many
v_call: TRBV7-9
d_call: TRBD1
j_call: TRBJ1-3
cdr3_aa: CASSLTGVNTIYF
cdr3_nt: TGTGCCAGCAGCCTGACAGGGGTAAACACCATATATTTT

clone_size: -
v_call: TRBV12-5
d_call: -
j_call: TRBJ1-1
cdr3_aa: CASGLVPGVMNTEAFF
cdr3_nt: TGTGCTAGTGGTTTGGTACCCGGGGTAATGAACACTGAAGCTTTCTTT

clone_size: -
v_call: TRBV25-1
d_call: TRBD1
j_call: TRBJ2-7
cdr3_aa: CASSGYRGSNEQYF
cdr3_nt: TGTGCCAGCAGTGGGTACAGGGGGTCCAACGAGCAGTACTTC

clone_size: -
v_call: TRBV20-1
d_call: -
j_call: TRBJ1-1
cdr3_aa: CSASRGQGEAFF
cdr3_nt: TGCAGTGCTAGTCGAGGGCAGGGAGAGGCTTTCTTT

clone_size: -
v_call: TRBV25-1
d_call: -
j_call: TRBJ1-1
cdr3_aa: CASSVPKGTEAFF
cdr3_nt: TGTGCCAGCAGCGTCCCCAAAGGGACTGAAGCTTTCTTT

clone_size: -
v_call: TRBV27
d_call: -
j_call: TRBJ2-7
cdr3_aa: CASRAARGVYVAQYF
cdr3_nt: TGTGCCAGCAGGGCCGCACGAGGGGTATACGTAGCGCAGTACTTC

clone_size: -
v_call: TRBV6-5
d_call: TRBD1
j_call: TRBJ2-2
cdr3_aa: CASSYSTGGAYTGELFF
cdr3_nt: TGTGCCAGCAGTTACTCGACAGGGGGCGCGTACACCGGGGAGCTGTTTTTT

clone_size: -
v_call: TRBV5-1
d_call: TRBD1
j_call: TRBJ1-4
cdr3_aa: CASSLSWTGELFF
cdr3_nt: TGCGCCAGCAGCTTGTCTTGGACAGGGGAACTGTTTTTT

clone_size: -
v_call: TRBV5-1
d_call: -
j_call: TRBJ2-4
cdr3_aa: CASSLGQRLVKNIQYF
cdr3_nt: TGCGCCAGCAGCTTGGGACAGAGACTAGTCAAAAACATTCAGTACTTC

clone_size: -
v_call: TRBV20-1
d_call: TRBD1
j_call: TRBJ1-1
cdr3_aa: CSAQDRGGGDTEAFF
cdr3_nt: TGCAGTGCTCAGGACAGGGGGGGAGGGGACACTGAAGCTTTCTTT

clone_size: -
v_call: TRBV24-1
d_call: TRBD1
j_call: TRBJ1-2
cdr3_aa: CATSGQGYGYTF
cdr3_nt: TGTGCCACCAGTGGACAGGGGTATGGCTACACCTTC

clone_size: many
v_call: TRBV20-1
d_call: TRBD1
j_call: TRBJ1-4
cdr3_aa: CSAHGQAKGEKLFF
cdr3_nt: TGCAGTGCTCATGGACAGGCCAAGGGTGAAAAACTGTTTTTT

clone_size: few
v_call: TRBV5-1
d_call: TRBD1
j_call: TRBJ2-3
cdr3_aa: CASSGAGTGSLDTQYF
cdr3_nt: TGCGCCAGCAGCGGAGCCGGGACAGGGAGCTTGGATACGCAGTATTTT

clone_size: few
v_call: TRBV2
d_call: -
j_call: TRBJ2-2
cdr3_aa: CASSGLGGQINTGELFF
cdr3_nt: TGTGCCAGCAGTGGCCTAGGTGGGCAGATAAACACCGGGGAGCTGTTTTTT

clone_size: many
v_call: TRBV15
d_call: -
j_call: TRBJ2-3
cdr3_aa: CATGGSSTDTQYF
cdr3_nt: TGTGCCACCGGGGGGTCTAGCACAGATACGCAGTATTTT

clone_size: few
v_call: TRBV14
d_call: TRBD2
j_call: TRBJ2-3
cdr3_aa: CASSQERSSGSYLSDTQYF
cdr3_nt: TGTGCCAGCAGCCAAGAAAGGTCTAGCGGGTCTTACCTATCAGATACGCAGTATTTT

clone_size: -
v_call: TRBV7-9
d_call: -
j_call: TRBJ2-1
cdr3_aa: CASSLSLSEQFF
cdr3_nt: TGTGCCAGCAGCTTGTCTCTCTCCGAGCAGTTCTTC

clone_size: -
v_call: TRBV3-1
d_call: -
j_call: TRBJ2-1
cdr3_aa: CASSHRTPLHEQLF
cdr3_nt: TGTGCCAGCAGCCACCGGACACCGCTCCATGAGCAGCTCTTC

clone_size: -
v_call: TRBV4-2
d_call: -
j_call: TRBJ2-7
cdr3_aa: CASSQDGVDYEQYF
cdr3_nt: TGTGCCAGCAGCCAAGATGGGGTGGACTACGAGCAGTACTTC

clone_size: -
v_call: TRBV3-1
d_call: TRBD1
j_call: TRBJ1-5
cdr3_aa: CASSRTGPYSNQPQHF
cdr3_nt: TGTGCCAGCAGCCGGACAGGACCATATAGCAATCAGCCCCAGCATTTT

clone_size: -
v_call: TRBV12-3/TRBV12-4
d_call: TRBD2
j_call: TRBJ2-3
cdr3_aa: CASSLGLAGNADTQYF
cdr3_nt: TGTGCCAGCAGTTTGGGGCTAGCGGGGAACGCAGATACGCAGTATTTT